The text below deals with one T cell receptor (beta chain). The sample holds many counts of this clonotype. The clone's antigen remains unknown. No clone much larger than this one lies a single base away; base qualities are absent. This specimen's treatment or condition label, per the study, means: allogeneic hematopoietic cell transplantation with graft depleted of TCRalphabeta T cells and CD19 B cells. Transplant recipients were children who received TCRalphabeta/CD19-depleted allogeneic hematopoietic cell grafts. This entry belongs to a study of T-cell reconstitution after alpha-beta-depleted transplantation in children (dated by TCRdb to the mid-2010s). A note on the overall study: The study quantitatively tracked T-cell immune reconstitution after TCRalphabeta/CD19-depleted allogeneic hematopoietic cell transplantation in children using TCR repertoire profiling.

Library preparation was by PCR. The sequencer was an Illumina HiSeq 2500. TCR libraries were prepared with molecular barcoding, using unique molecular identifiers to normalize TCRbeta repertoire quantification. TCRdb passed the public sequencing reads through fastp at Q25 and MiXCR, retaining productive beta sequences. Duplicate CDR3 protein sequences are folded into a single record with the most common DNA and genes. The sample table holds 700,000 or so distinct CDR3 sequences, of which about an eighth were seen once. The leading ten clones occupy around 0.76% of the sample. Results the study describes overall, beyond this receptor: Apparently early alphabetaT-cell count recovery about two months after transplant reportedly relied on only several hundred rapidly expanded clones derived from non-depleted graft cells. The frequencies of hyperexpanded clones fell over the following months, and after one year, T-cell counts and TCRbeta diversity were mostly attributed to newly produced T cells. The high TCRbeta diversity at day 60 in some patients was ascribed to recipient T cells and intrathymic progenitors that had survived conditioning.

The germline ends are 8 bases apart after V is trimmed by 10 bases and J by 1 base. CDR1 and CDR2 are drawn from the germline V gene: SGHDT, YYEEEE. The CDR3 has 12 amino acids, counting the end cysteine and phenylalanine. The retained sequence is limited to the CDR3, 36 bases, with the frame set at the first base. Here the sequenced sample was PBMCs, taken before TCRalphabeta/CD19-depleted stem cell transplant. The chain employs TRBV5-6 and TRBJ1-4; TRBD1 is perhaps the D gene, given 5 matching bases. The clonotype comes from a girl aged 2 to 10 with congenital amegakaryocytic thrombocytopenia, due to receive a stem cell transplant. The CDR3 in this case is CASQGTNEKLFF. The DNA sequence follows: TGTGCCTCCCAGGGAACTAATGAAAAACTGTTTTTT.